This T cell receptor beta chain was recorded in a study of T cell responses to AZD1222 COVID-19 vaccine (dated by TCRdb to about 2021). For the study in its entirety: TCR sequencing covered roughly 230 trial participants: around 210 given two doses of AZD1222 and about 26 given two doses of MenACWY control vaccine. Trial participants were enrolled into age subgroups of 18-55, 56-69 and 70-plus years, which contained about 150, 28 and 57 TCR-sequenced participants, respectively.

With regard to this clone: No antigen is known for it. Base qualities were left out, and no much larger clone turns up one base away.

The CDR3 regions of human TCRbeta chains were analyzed by immunosequencing. The study's processing was this. Repertoire TCRs were checked for matches against a reference library of SARS-CoV-2-specific TCRs that had been generated using the MIRA antigen-specificity platform. Breadth meant the fraction of unique TCRs that were SARS-CoV-2-associated, whereas depth meant the fraction of total T cells that were SARS-CoV-2-associated. Each spike-specific TCR was assigned to its reactive spike region and to a CD4 or CD8 class using the MIRA data. Log10-transformed breadth and depth values were compared by one-way ANOVA with Sidak's multiple comparisons tests. The immuneACCESS repertoire file appears here via TCRdb, limited to in-frame rearrangements. These files lack a portion of the clones; in checked studies, under half of the deficit traces to unresolved V genes, and the cause of the others is not known. V, J and clone size are those of that table, while D and trimming were read from the DNA. This sample lists 65,000 to 75,000 clones; approximately 90% were detected once. The top ten hold around 4.9% of the sample.

The germline ends are 15 bases apart after V is trimmed by 5 bases and J by 7 bases. Its CDR3 holds 14 amino acids, cysteine through phenylalanine. Only the CDR3 region is kept as DNA, spanning 42 bases read in frame from base 1. The CDR1 and CDR2 encoded by the germline V gene are MDHEN and SYDVKM. Sample time point, as interpreted from the label and publication: about 28 days (+/-7) after the second vaccine dose. The sample's treatment or condition label, decoded: meningococcal conjugate vaccine given as trial control. The vaccinee samples were drawn from two UK trials, COV001 and COV002, one of which was a single-blind randomized controlled phase 2/3 trial testing AZD1222 (ChAdOx1 nCoV-19) in healthy adults. Trial participant PBMC samples were collected at day 0 and day 28 after the second dose for TCRbeta chain sequencing. On the study overall, not on this receptor specifically: Most participants were white British and females outnumbered males, and the authors suggested that clonal diversity may have been underestimated. Reportedly, close to half of the unique spike-specific TCRs recognized epitopes lying outside the regions that are mutated in the B.1.351 and B.1.1.7 variants. The whole spike protein was spanned by vaccine-associated CD4 TCRs, and dominant responses were seen in regions 160-218 and 743-854. Because no day 14 peak-response samples were available, the repertoires could be characterized only after the peak T cell response. A significant rise in spike-specific TCR breadth and depth was observed after two AZD1222 doses relative to day 0 and relative to MenACWY recipients. The 56-69-year group was small, and its depth increase did not reach significance, likely because of low power. Conclusions about previously exposed vaccinees were limited because only five to seven AZD1222 recipients were SARS-CoV-2 seropositive at baseline.

The chain was built from TRBV28 and TRBJ1-5; the D region possibly corresponds to TRBD1 (6 bases align). This receptor was taken from an adult who received the MenACWY meningococcal vaccine as a control. Sample: peripheral blood, taken 28 days after the second dose of the MenACWY control vaccine. CDR3 region: CASSAPLGGQPQHF. The nucleotide sequence is TGTGCCAGCAGTGCGCCCCTCGGGGGCCAGCCCCAGCATTTT.